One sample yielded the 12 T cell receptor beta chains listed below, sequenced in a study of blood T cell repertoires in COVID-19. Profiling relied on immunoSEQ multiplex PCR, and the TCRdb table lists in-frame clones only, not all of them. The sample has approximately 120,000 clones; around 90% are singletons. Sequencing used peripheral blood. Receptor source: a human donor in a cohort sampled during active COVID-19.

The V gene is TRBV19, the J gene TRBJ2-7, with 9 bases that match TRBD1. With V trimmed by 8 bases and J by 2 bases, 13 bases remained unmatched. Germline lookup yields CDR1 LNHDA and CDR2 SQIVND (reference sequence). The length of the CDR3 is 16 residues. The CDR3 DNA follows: TGTGCCAGTCGAAGAAACACCGGGACAGGGACCTACGAGCAGTACTTC. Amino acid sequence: CASRRNTGTGTYEQYF.

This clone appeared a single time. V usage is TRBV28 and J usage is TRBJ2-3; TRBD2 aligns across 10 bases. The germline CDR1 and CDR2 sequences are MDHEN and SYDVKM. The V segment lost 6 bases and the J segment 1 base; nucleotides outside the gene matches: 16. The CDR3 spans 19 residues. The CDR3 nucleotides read TGTGCCAGCAGCCCTCGCTTCCTAGCGGGAGTTAGGGGCACAGATACGCAGTATTTT. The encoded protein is CASSPRFLAGVRGTDTQYF.

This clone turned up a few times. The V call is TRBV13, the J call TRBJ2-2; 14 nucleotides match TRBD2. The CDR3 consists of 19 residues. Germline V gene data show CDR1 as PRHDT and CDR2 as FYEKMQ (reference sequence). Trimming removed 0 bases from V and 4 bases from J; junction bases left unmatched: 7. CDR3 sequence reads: CASSLGGTSGSRSTGELFF. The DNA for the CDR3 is TGTGCCAGCAGCTTAGGGGGGACTAGCGGGAGTCGGAGCACCGGGGAGCTGTTTTTT. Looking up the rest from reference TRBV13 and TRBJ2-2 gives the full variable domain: AAGVIQSPRHLIKEKRETATLKCYPIPRHDTVYWYQQGPGQDPQFLISFYEKMQSDKGSIPDRFSAQQFSDYHSELNMSSLELGDSALYFCASSLGGTSGSRSTGELFFGEGSRLTVL.

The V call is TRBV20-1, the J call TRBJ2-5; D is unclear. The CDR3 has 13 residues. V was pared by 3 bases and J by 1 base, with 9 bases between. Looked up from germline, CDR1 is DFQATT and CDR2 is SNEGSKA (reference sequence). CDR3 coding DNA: TGCAGTGCTAGTTTGCGGTCCCAAGAGACCCAGTACTTC. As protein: CSASLRSQETQYF.

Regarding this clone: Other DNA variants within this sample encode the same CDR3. DNA for the CDR3: TGTGCCAGTAGCCGAGACAGGGACACTGAAGCTTTCTTT. It is translated as CASSRDRDTEAFF. The genes are TRBV19 and TRBJ1-1, with 7 bases lining up with TRBD1. The J segment lost 3 bases and the V segment lost 6 bases, leaving 4 bases of the junction unmatched. The CDR3 extends over 13 amino acids. CDR1 and CDR2 (germline): LNHDA, SQIVND (reference sequence).

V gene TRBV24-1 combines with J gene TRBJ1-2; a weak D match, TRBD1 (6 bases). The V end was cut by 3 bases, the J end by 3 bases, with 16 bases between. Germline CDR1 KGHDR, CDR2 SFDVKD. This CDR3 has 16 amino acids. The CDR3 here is CATSDPQRGGYYGYTF. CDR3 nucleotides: TGTGCCACCAGTGATCCCCAAAGGGGGGGATACTATGGCTACACCTTC.

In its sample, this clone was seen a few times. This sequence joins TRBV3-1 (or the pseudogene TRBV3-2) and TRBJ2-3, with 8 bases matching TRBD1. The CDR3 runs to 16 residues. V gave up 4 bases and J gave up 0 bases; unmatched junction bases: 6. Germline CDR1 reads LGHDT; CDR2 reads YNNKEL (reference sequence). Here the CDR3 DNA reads TGTGCCAGCAGCCTACCCAGGGGGCTTAGCACAGATACGCAGTATTTT. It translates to CASSLPRGLSTDTQYF.

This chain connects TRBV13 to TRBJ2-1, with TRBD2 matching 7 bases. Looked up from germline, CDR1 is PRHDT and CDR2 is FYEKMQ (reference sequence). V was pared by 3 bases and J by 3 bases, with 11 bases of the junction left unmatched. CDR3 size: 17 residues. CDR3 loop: CASSFSQAGVSYNEQFF. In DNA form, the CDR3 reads TGTGCCAGCAGCTTCTCTCAGGCGGGAGTTAGCTACAATGAGCAGTTCTTC.

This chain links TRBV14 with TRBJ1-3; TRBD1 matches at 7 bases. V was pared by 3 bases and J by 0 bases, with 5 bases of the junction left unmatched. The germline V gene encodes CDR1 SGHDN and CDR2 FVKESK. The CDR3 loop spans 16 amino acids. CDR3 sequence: CASSHRTGVSGNTIYF. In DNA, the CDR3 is TGTGCCAGCAGCCACCGGACAGGAGTCTCTGGAAACACCATATATTTT.

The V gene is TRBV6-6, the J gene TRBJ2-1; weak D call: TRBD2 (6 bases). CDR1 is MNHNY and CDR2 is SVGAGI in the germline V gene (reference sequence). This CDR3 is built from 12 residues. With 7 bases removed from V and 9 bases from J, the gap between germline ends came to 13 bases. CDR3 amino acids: CASTGVGSEQFF. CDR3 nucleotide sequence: TGTGCCAGCACGGGAGTAGGGAGTGAGCAGTTCTTC.

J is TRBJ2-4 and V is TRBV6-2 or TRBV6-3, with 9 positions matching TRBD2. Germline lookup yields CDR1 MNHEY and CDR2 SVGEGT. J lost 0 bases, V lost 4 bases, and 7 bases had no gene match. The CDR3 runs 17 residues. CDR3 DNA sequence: TGTGCCAGCAGTTCCGGACTAGCGTTAGTAGCCAAAAACATTCAGTACTTC. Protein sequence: CASSSGLALVAKNIQYF.

The CDR3 here is CASSPREGIQDGYTF. DNA for the CDR3: TGTGCCAGCAGCCCCAGGGAGGGTATCCAAGATGGCTACACCTTC. The chain combines TRBV7-8 with TRBJ1-2; D might be TRBD1 (5 bases). There are 15 residues in the CDR3. The germline CDR1 and CDR2 sequences are SGHVS and FQNEAQ. Trimming pared 5 bases from V and 6 bases from J, leaving 19 bases between.